This is a list of T cell receptor beta chains from one sample in a study of cytomegalovirus exposure and HLA in healthy donors. TCRdb's table, derived via immunoSEQ multiplex PCR, lists solely in-frame clones and lacks some. The table has about 200,000 clones, 70% to 80% seen once. The specimen sequenced was PBMCs. The source is a male donor in good health and CMV-seropositive. Each CDR3 is given with its conserved first and last residue. A D gene is named only where the DNA matches it firmly. The size of a clone is reported for some rows only, either as once, few or many, or as a class for expanded clones.

len	j_gene	abundance	v_gene	d_gene	CDR3nt	CDR3aa
13	TRBJ1-2	.	TRBV11-3	.	TGTGCCAGCAGCAAGCGATCCGGGGATGGCTACACCTTC	CASSKRSGDGYTF
13	TRBJ1-2	.	TRBV7-2	TRBD1	TGTGCCAGCAGCCGGGGACAGGGGGACGGCTACACCTTC	CASSRGQGDGYTF
11	TRBJ2-4	.	TRBV28	.	TGTGCCAGCAGGTTGGGGGGCATTCAGTACTTC	CASRLGGIQYF
13	TRBJ1-5	.	TRBV2	TRBD1	TGTGCCAGCGGCGACAGGGGCAATCAGCCCCAGCATTTT	CASGDRGNQPQHF
16	TRBJ2-1	.	TRBV4-3	.	TGCGCCAGCAGCCAAGATGGCCTAGTACCTTACAATGAGCAGTTCTTC	CASSQDGLVPYNEQFF
16	TRBJ1-1	.	TRBV4-2	.	TGTGCCAGCAGCCAAGATCGTGTGGACATGAACACTGAAGCTTTCTTT	CASSQDRVDMNTEAFF
15	TRBJ2-3	once	TRBV7-3	TRBD2	TGTGCCAGCAGCTTAATCGGACTAGCCGGGGATACGCAGTATTTT	CASSLIGLAGDTQYF
15	TRBJ2-1	few	TRBV7-2	TRBD2	TGTGCCAGCAGCTTAGAAGCGGGGGCCTACAATGAGCAGTTCTTC	CASSLEAGAYNEQFF
13	TRBJ1-2	.	TRBV7-2	.	TGTGCCAGCAGTGGAACGTATGGGGGGTCGGAGTACTTC	CASSGTYGGSEYF
14	TRBJ1-5	.	TRBV7-9	.	TGTGCCAGCAGCTCAGGGTATAGCAATCAGCCCCAGCATTTT	CASSSGYSNQPQHF
12	TRBJ1-2	few	TRBV13	.	TGTGCCAGCAGCCGCTCAGGGGTGGGCTACACCTTC	CASSRSGVGYTF
14	TRBJ1-3	.	TRBV19	.	TGTGCCAGTAGTATGGGCCAGAGCCTAAACACCATATATTTT	CASSMGQSLNTIYF
14	TRBJ1-2	.	TRBV2	TRBD1	TGTGCCAGCAGTACCGGACAGGGGAGCTATGGCTACACCTTC	CASSTGQGSYGYTF
14	TRBJ1-2	.	TRBV5-1	.	TGCGCCAGCAGCTTCCAGGAATCAAACTATGGCTACACCTTC	CASSFQESNYGYTF
16	TRBJ1-1	.	TRBV6-5	TRBD1	TGTGCCAGCAGTTACTCTACAAGGACAGGCTACACTGAAGCTTTCTTT	CASSYSTRTGYTEAFF
14	TRBJ2-3	.	TRBV5-1	.	TGCGCCAGCAGCTTGGGGGACTTGGCAGATACGCAGTATTTT	CASSLGDLADTQYF
13	TRBJ1-5	.	TRBV30	.	TGTGCCTGGGGGCCTTCGGGGGATCAGCCCCAGCATTTT	CAWGPSGDQPQHF
15	TRBJ1-5	.	TRBV10-3	TRBD1	TGTGCCATCAGTGCTACAGGGGGCTCGATTCAGCCCCAGCATTTT	CAISATGGSIQPQHF
15	TRBJ2-1	.	TRBV5-1	TRBD2	TGCGCCAGCAGCGTAACTAGCGGGAGTTCTAATGAGCAGTTCTTC	CASSVTSGSSNEQFF
16	TRBJ1-2	.	TRBV4-3	.	TGCGCCAGCAGCCAAGATCAGTATGCTTCACCTTATGGCTACACCTTC	CASSQDQYASPYGYTF
15	TRBJ2-7	.	TRBV5-1	TRBD1	TGCGCCAGCAGCTTGTCGGGACAGCTGGACGGGGAAAAGTACTTC	CASSLSGQLDGEKYF
13	TRBJ1-1	.	TRBV18	.	TGTGCCAGCTCAGCCACAGAGAACACTGAAGCTTTCTTT	CASSATENTEAFF
17	TRBJ2-7	.	TRBV7-6	TRBD2	TGTGCCAGCAGCACCGGGACTAGCGGGACGGTCTCCTACGAGCAGTACTTC	CASSTGTSGTVSYEQYF
16	TRBJ1-4	.	TRBV7-2	TRBD1	TGTGCCAGCAGTTATGACAGGGGGCTCACTAATGAAAAACTGTTTTTT	CASSYDRGLTNEKLFF
13	TRBJ2-5	.	TRBV4-3	TRBD1	TGCGCCAGCAGCCGAGACAGGGGGGAGACCCAGTACTTC	CASSRDRGETQYF
14	TRBJ2-2	.	TRBV19	.	TGTGCCAGTAGTATAAACGGGAACACCGGGGAGCTGTTTTTT	CASSINGNTGELFF
11	TRBJ1-1	.	TRBV5-1	.	TGCGCCAGCAGGGACGGGAATGAAGCTTTCTTT	CASRDGNEAFF
14	TRBJ1-5	.	TRBV9	.	TGTGCCAGCAGCGTAGAGGGAGAGAATCAGCCCCAGCATTTT	CASSVEGENQPQHF
15	TRBJ1-1	.	TRBV19	TRBD1	TGTGCCAGTAGTTTCCGGACAGGGGGTTTCGGTGAAGCTTTCTTT	CASSFRTGGFGEAFF
16	TRBJ2-2	.	TRBV7-3	TRBD1	TGTGCCAGCAGCCCTCTCCCAGGGGGCAACACCGGGGAGCTGTTTTTT	CASSPLPGGNTGELFF
15	TRBJ1-3	.	TRBV9	TRBD1	TGTGCCAGCTCTGGGACAGCCACCTCTGGAAACACCATATATTTT	CASSGTATSGNTIYF
16	TRBJ2-3	.	TRBV25-1	TRBD1	TGTGCCAGCACCGACCGGCCAGGACAGGGGCCAGATACGCAGTATTTT	CASTDRPGQGPDTQYF
15	TRBJ2-6	.	TRBV7-2	.	TGTGCCAGCAGCTCCCCGGACAGTCAACTTAACGTCCTGACTTTC	CASSSPDSQLNVLTF
14	TRBJ2-7	once	TRBV10-2	.	TGCGCCAGCAGACAAGCAGGGGTACCCAACGAGCAGTACTTC	CASRQAGVPNEQYF
14	TRBJ2-1	.	TRBV7-8	.	TGTGCCAGCAGCTTAGAGACAGCCTACAATGAGCAGTTCTTC	CASSLETAYNEQFF
16	TRBJ2-1	few	TRBV7-2	TRBD2	TGTGCCAGCAGCTTAGTATTGACTAGCGGGGCCTATGAGCAGTTCTTC	CASSLVLTSGAYEQFF
15	TRBJ1-1	few	TRBV9	.	TGTGCCAGCACTTACTCAAGCAGGATGAACACTGAAGCTTTCTTT	CASTYSSRMNTEAFF
15	TRBJ2-2	.	TRBV9	.	TGTGCCAGCAGCGTAAGGACTTTGAACACCGGGGAGCTGTTTTTT	CASSVRTLNTGELFF
14	TRBJ1-1	.	TRBV12-2	.	TGTGCAAGTCGCTTAGCAGCGGATGGGCCTGAAGCTTTCTTT	CASRLAADGPEAFF
14	TRBJ1-2	.	TRBV19	.	TGTGCCAGTAGCCGGGGGGGAATACTCTATGGCTACACCTTC	CASSRGGILYGYTF
15	TRBJ2-7	.	TRBV13	TRBD2	TGTGCCAGCAGCCCCAGCGGGAGAGGTAACTACGAGCAGTACTTC	CASSPSGRGNYEQYF
15	TRBJ2-7	.	TRBV19	TRBD2	TGTGCCAGTAGTATCAGGGGACTAGCCCCCTACGAGCAGTACTTC	CASSIRGLAPYEQYF
15	TRBJ2-7	.	TRBV7-9	TRBD2	TGTGCCAGCAGCTTAGAGCGGGGGGGGACCTACGAGCAGTACTTC	CASSLERGGTYEQYF
14	TRBJ1-6	few	TRBV5-1	.	TGCGCCAGCAGCCCCGGACAGCCTAATTCACCCCTCCACTTT	CASSPGQPNSPLHF
15	TRBJ2-5	.	TRBV11-2	TRBD2	TGTGCCAGCAGGGCAGCGGGAGTGGGGCAAGAGACCCAGTACTTC	CASRAAGVGQETQYF
17	TRBJ2-1	.	TRBV5-6	TRBD1	TGTGCCAGCAGCTTGGTAACCGGGACAGGGACCCACAATGAGCAGTTCTTC	CASSLVTGTGTHNEQFF
18	TRBJ1-3	.	TRBV19	TRBD1	TGTGCCAGTCCGGGTGGGGGACAGGGACCTTCGACCGGAAACACCATATATTTT	CASPGGGQGPSTGNTIYF
14	TRBJ2-1	.	TRBV14	.	TGTGCCAGCAGTCAGGGTGGTGGCTACAATGAGCAGTTCTTC	CASSQGGGYNEQFF
14	TRBJ2-7	few	TRBV5-1	.	TGCGCCAGCAGCACCGAAAACAGGGTTGGCGAGCAGTACTTC	CASSTENRVGEQYF
15	TRBJ1-6	.	TRBV7-9	TRBD1	TGTGCCAGCAGCACCGGGACAGGGACCGGGTCACCCCTCCACTTT	CASSTGTGTGSPLHF
14	TRBJ2-7	.	TRBV2	TRBD1	TGTGCCAGCAGCTCCGGGACAGGCCCCTACGAGCAGTACTTC	CASSSGTGPYEQYF
14	TRBJ1-5	.	TRBV7-9	.	TGTGCCAGCAGCTTAACAGGGCCGAATCAGCCCCAGCATTTT	CASSLTGPNQPQHF
13	TRBJ1-1	.	TRBV4-3	.	TGCGCCAGCAGCCAAGATGTGAGCAGGGAAGCTTTCTTT	CASSQDVSREAFF
15	TRBJ2-5	few	TRBV27	TRBD2	TGTGCCAGCAGGCCGGGACTAGCGGGGGACGAGACCCAGTACTTC	CASRPGLAGDETQYF